These 25 T cell receptor beta chains were all obtained from the same sample, sequenced in a study of T cell responses to AZD1222 COVID-19 vaccine. Sequencing used immunoSEQ multiplex PCR; TCRdb keeps in-frame clones, though not all of them. The data contain about 100,000 clones, nearly 95% of them singletons. Specimen: peripheral blood, collected on day 0 of AZD1222 vaccination. Source of these receptors: an adult in good health.

V gene TRBV18 combines with J gene TRBJ1-5, with D unresolved. Per germline, CDR1 KGHSH and CDR2 LQKENI. The length of the CDR3 is 13 residues. V was shortened by 2 bases and J by 4 bases, with 6 bases between the two germline ends. The CDR3 sequence: CASSPSQNQPQHF. The CDR3 DNA follows: TGTGCCAGCTCACCAAGCCAAAATCAGCCCCAGCATTTT. The full variable domain, with the rest looked up from reference TRBV18 and TRBJ1-5, is NAGVMQNPRHLVRRRGQEARLRCSPMKGHSHVYWYRQLPEEGLKFMVYLQKENIIDESGMPKERFSAEFPKEGPSILRIQQVVRGDSAAYFCASSPSQNQPQHFGDGTRLSIL.

The chain carries TRBV5-4 and TRBJ2-1; D may correspond to TRBD1 or TRBD2 (7 bases each). Germline CDR1 is SGHNT and CDR2 is YYREEE (reference sequence). V lost 4 bases, J lost 2 bases, and 13 bases lay in between. The CDR3 has 15 residues. The CDR3 bases are TGTGCCAGCAGCCCAAGCGGGACAGCCTACAATGAGCAGTTCTTC. Protein sequence: CASSPSGTAYNEQFF. The variable domain in full, completed from reference TRBV5-4 and TRBJ2-1, reads ETGVTQSPTHLIKTRGQQVTLRCSSQSGHNTVSWYQQALGQGPQFIFQYYREEENGRGNFPPRFSGLQFPNYSSELNVNALELDDSALYLCASSPSGTAYNEQFFGPGTRLTVL.

This chain uses TRBV2 with TRBJ2-2, with TRBD2 as a possible D gene (5 bases). This CDR3 spans 15 amino acids. Trimming shortened V by 2 bases and J by 5 bases, and 12 bases separated the two germline ends. Germline CDR1 is SNHLY and CDR2 is FYNNEI. The CDR3: CASSETSGSTGELFF. DNA of the CDR3: TGTGCCAGCAGTGAAACGAGCGGCTCTACCGGGGAGCTGTTTTTT.

The CDR3 sequence is CASSLTGRTGELFF. DNA for the CDR3: TGTGCCAGCAGTTTGACAGGGAGGACCGGGGAGCTGTTTTTT. V usage is TRBV28 and J usage is TRBJ2-2; tentative D call: TRBD1 (7 bases). V was pared by 3 bases and J by 5 bases, with 10 bases between. In germline, CDR1 is MDHEN, CDR2 SYDVKM. The CDR3 is 14 amino acids.

This clone has a single count. The chain is built from TRBV30 and TRBJ2-5, with D possibly being TRBD1 or TRBD2 (5 bases each). The V gene lost 6 bases and the J gene lost 4 bases, with 18 bases spanning the gap. The CDR3 consists of 14 residues. CDR1 and CDR2 from the germline V gene are GTSNPN and SVGIG (reference sequence). In nucleotides, the CDR3 is TGTGCCTGCTCCGCTGTGAGGGGCGGAGAGACCCAGTACTTC. Its protein is CACSAVRGGETQYF.

The table lists this clone with a count of one. The CDR3 sequence is CSVEEVGGWGLNTEAFF. The CDR3 DNA is TGCAGCGTTGAGGAAGTTGGAGGATGGGGGCTTAACACTGAAGCTTTCTTT. The chain recombines TRBV29-1 with TRBJ1-1; weak D call: TRBD1 (6 bases). The CDR3 sequence is 17 residues long. CDR1 and CDR2 from the germline V gene are SQVTM and ANQGSEA. V dropped 3 bases and J dropped 2 bases, with 22 bases sitting between them.

The chain carries TRBV10-3 and TRBJ1-3; D might be TRBD1 (6 bases). The V end was cut by 3 bases, the J end by 2 bases, with 8 bases between. The germline gives CDR1 ENHRY, CDR2 SYGVKD. The CDR3 loop spans 14 amino acids. The CDR3 DNA reads as TGTGCCATCAGTGACAGGGGTACTGGAAACACCATATATTTT. Translating gives CAISDRGTGNTIYF.

The chain recombines TRBV7-2 with TRBJ1-5, with TRBD1 matching over 11 bases. Germline V gene data show CDR1 as SGHTA and CDR2 as FQGNSA. CDR3 length equals 15 residues. The J segment lost 5 bases and the V segment lost 2 bases, leaving 2 bases of the junction unmatched. CDR3 coding DNA: TGTGCCAGCAGCTTATGGACAGGGGGCGATCAGCCCCAGCATTTT. As protein: CASSLWTGGDQPQHF.

The chain uses TRBV21-1 and TRBJ2-1; the table gives TRBD2 as D, unverified against the DNA. TRBV21-1 is a pseudogene. The CDR3 has 13 amino acids. In DNA form, the CDR3 reads TGTGCCAGCAGCAAAGGAGATAGCTTGGAGCAGTTCTTC. This encodes CASSKGDSLEQFF.

A remark on this clone: A read error may account for a junction end that differs from germline. J is TRBJ2-4 and V is TRBV9; TRBD2 might be the D (6 bases). The CDR3 runs 13 residues. The germline gives CDR1 SGDLS, CDR2 YYNGEE. This CDR3 reads CASSAGVTRDFNF. The DNA of the CDR3 is TGTGCCAGCAGCGCAGGAGTTACCCGGGACTTTAACTTC.

This chain joins TRBV5-6 and TRBJ1-4; D gene unclear. Trimming took off 7 bases at V and 1 base at J, with 11 bases between the two ends. Germline assignment: CDR1 SGHDT and CDR2 YYEEEE. The CDR3 is 14 residues long. The CDR3 coding sequence is TGTGCCAGCTCGGCCGAGGGAACTAATGAAAAACTGTTTTTT. This codes for CASSAEGTNEKLFF.

This clone was seen just once. The CDR3 spells CASSSHGLALFNYEQYF. The DNA of the CDR3 is TGCGCCAGCAGCTCCCACGGACTAGCCCTTTTCAATTACGAGCAGTACTTC. V is TRBV5-1 and J is TRBJ2-7; 8 nucleotides agree with TRBD2. In germline, CDR1 is SGHRS, CDR2 YFSETQ. V trimming: 3 bases; J trimming: 4 bases; junction bases outside the gene matches: 15. The CDR3 is made up of 17 amino acids. The variable domain in full, completed from reference TRBV5-1 and TRBJ2-7, reads KAGVTQTPRYLIKTRGQQVTLSCSPISGHRSVSWYQQTPGQGLQFLFEYFSETQRNKGNFPGRFSGRQFSNSRSEMNVSTLELGDSALYLCASSSHGLALFNYEQYFGPGTRLTVT.

V gene TRBV28 combines with J gene TRBJ2-7, with D perhaps being TRBD1 or TRBD2 (6 bases each). V lost 10 bases to trimming and J lost 4 bases, with 20 bases between them. This CDR3 is 14 amino acids long. CDR1 and CDR2 (germline): MDHEN, SYDVKM. Here the CDR3 DNA reads TGTGCCACCTTAGGGGGGAGTCTAATTTACGAGCAGTACTTC. It specifies CATLGGSLIYEQYF. The variable domain in full, completed from reference TRBV28 and TRBJ2-7, reads DVKVTQSSRYLVKRTGEKVFLECVQDMDHENMFWYRQDPGLGLRLIYFSYDVKMKEKGDIPEGYSVSREKKERFSLILESASTNQTSMYLCATLGGSLIYEQYFGPGTRLTVT.

This clone was detected once. The chain joins TRBV25-1 to TRBJ1-2; D ambiguous. V was pared by 0 bases and J by 6 bases, with 8 bases between. The CDR3 length is 13 residues. From germline, CDR1 is MGHDK and CDR2 SYGVNS. The CDR3 reads CASSEYARDGYTF. CDR3 coding DNA: TGTGCCAGCAGTGAATATGCCCGCGATGGCTACACCTTC.

The chain joins TRBV27 to TRBJ2-1, with D perhaps TRBD2 (5 bases). The CDR3 has 14 amino acids. The germline CDR1 and CDR2 sequences are MNHEY and SMNVEV (reference sequence). Trimming removed 0 bases from V and 8 bases from J, with 11 bases in between. The CDR3 sequence: CASSLSGSVYEQFF. The CDR3 region has the DNA TGTGCCAGCAGTTTATCGGGGAGTGTATATGAGCAGTTCTTC.

J is TRBJ1-1 and V is TRBV20-1; D not resolved. Trimming took 2 bases from V and 8 from J, leaving 6 bases between them. The germline V gene encodes CDR1 DFQATT and CDR2 SNEGSKA (reference sequence). The CDR3 has 10 amino acids. In DNA, the CDR3 is TGCAGTGCTAGACTTATAGAAGCTTTCTTT. It yields the protein CSARLIEAFF.

The rearrangement links TRBV7-9 to TRBJ2-7, with TRBD2 matching over 12 bases. There are 17 residues in the CDR3. In germline, CDR1 is SEHNR, CDR2 FQNEAQ (reference sequence). Trimming took 4 bases from V and 2 from J; bases not matched to a gene: 9. The CDR3 sequence is CASSSRTSGMSPYEQYF. In nucleotides, the CDR3 is TGTGCCAGCAGCTCTCGGACTAGCGGGATGTCCCCCTACGAGCAGTACTTC. Full variable domain (remainder filled in from reference TRBV7-9 and TRBJ2-7): DTGVSQNPRHKITKRGQNVTFRCDPISEHNRLYWYRQTLGQGPEFLTYFQNEAQLEKSRLLSDRFSAERPKGSFSTLEIQRTEQGDSAMYLCASSSRTSGMSPYEQYFGPGTRLTVT.

V gene TRBV4-2 combines with J gene TRBJ1-6; 7 bases are shared with TRBD1. The CDR3 is made up of 16 amino acids. Germline values: CDR1 LGHNA, CDR2 YNFKEQ. Germline trimming cut 1 base from V and 7 bases from J; bases unmatched to any gene: 7. This CDR3 is CASSQVSGQINSPLHF. CDR3 coding DNA: TGTGCCAGCAGCCAAGTATCGGGACAGATAAATTCACCCCTCCACTTT.

This rearrangement joins TRBV5-1 to TRBJ2-1; 8 bases are shared with TRBD1. The CDR3 has 17 residues. V lost 4 bases, J lost 0 bases, and 9 bases stayed unmatched. CDR1 is SGHRS and CDR2 is YFSETQ in the germline V gene. CDR3 sequence (DNA): TGCGCCAGCAGCGGCTGGGACAGGCCCTCCTCCTACAATGAGCAGTTCTTC. Its translation: CASSGWDRPSSYNEQFF.

The chain has TRBV3-1 (or the pseudogene TRBV3-2) and TRBJ2-1, with 8 bases that match TRBD2. This CDR3 region has 16 residues. The J segment lost 5 bases and the V segment lost 1 base, leaving 7 bases of the junction unmatched. Germline CDR1 is LGHDT and CDR2 is YNNKEL (reference sequence). The CDR3 spells CASSQVAAGGDNEQFF. CDR3 sequence (DNA): TGTGCCAGCAGCCAAGTCGCGGCGGGAGGCGACAATGAGCAGTTCTTC.

The table lists this clone with a count of one. V usage is TRBV6-2 or TRBV6-3 and J usage is TRBJ2-7; tentative D call: TRBD1 (5 bases). The CDR3 consists of 16 residues. V was clipped by 0 bases and J by 3 bases, with 15 bases between them. Germline CDR1 reads MNHEY; CDR2 reads SVGEGT. This chain's CDR3 is CASSYSAGHRGYEQYF. The CDR3 coding sequence is TGTGCCAGCAGTTACTCTGCAGGTCATAGGGGCTACGAGCAGTACTTC.

The chain links TRBV28 to TRBJ2-3; TRBD2 aligns across 8 bases. The CDR3 is made up of 16 amino acids. CDR1 is MDHEN, CDR2 SYDVKM, per germline. The J segment lost 0 bases and the V segment lost 6 bases, leaving 8 bases of the junction unmatched. In DNA form, the CDR3 reads TGTGCCAGCAGCCATACGGTAGCGGGAAGCACAGATACGCAGTATTTT. It is translated as CASSHTVAGSTDTQYF.

The chain employs TRBV3-1 (or the pseudogene TRBV3-2) and TRBJ1-6, with D unclear. This CDR3 has 15 amino acids. V lost 2 bases, J lost 6 bases, and 11 bases lay in between. Germline CDR1 and CDR2: LGHDT and YNNKEL (reference sequence). The CDR3 region is CASSQLRLGNSPLHF. The CDR3 nucleotides read TGTGCCAGCAGCCAACTACGTCTCGGTAATTCACCCCTCCACTTT.

The CDR3 DNA reads as TGTGCCAGCAGCTTAGATCAGGCAGATACGCAGTATTTT. Translation gives CASSLDQADTQYF. The chain employs TRBV11-3 and TRBJ2-3; D ambiguous. The length of the CDR3 is 13 residues. V lost 0 bases to trimming and J lost 4 bases, with 5 bases between them. The germline V gene has CDR1 SGHNT and CDR2 YENEEA.

The chain carries TRBV9 and TRBJ1-1; D uncertain. Trimming removed 0 bases at V and 1 base at J, with 10 bases between. This CDR3 is 15 amino acids long. The germline V gene has CDR1 SGDLS and CDR2 YYNGEE. CDR3 amino acids: CASSVGLQANTEAFF. As DNA, the CDR3 is TGTGCCAGCAGCGTAGGGCTCCAAGCGAACACTGAAGCTTTCTTT.